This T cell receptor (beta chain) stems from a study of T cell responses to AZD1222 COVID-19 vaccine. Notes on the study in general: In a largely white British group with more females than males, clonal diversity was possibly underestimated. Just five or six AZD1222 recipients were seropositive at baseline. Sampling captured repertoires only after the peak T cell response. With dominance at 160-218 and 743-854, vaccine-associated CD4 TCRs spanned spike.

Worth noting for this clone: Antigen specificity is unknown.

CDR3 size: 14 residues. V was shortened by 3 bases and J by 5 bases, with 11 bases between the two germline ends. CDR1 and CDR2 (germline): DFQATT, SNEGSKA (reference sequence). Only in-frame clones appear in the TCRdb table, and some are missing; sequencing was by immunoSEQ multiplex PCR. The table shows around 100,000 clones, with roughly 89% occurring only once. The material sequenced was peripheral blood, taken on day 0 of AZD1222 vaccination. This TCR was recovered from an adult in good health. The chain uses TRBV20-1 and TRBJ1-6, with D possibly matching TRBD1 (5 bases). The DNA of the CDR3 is TGCAGTGCTAGTTGGGGCCCTCATAATTCACCCCTCCACTTT. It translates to CSASWGPHNSPLHF.